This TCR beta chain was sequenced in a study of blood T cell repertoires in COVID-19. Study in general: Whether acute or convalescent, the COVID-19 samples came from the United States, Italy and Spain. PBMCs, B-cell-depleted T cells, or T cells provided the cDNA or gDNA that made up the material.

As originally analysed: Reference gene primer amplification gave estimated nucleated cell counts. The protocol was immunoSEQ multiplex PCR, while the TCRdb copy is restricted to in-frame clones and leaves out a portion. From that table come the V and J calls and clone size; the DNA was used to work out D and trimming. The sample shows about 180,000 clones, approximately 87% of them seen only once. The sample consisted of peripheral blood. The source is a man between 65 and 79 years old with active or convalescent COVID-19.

The CDR3 nucleotides read TGTGCCAGCAGCAAACCAGGGGGAGACTATGGCTACACCTTC. Translation gives CASSKPGGDYGYTF. The V call is TRBV9, the J call TRBJ1-2, with TRBD1 matching 7 bases. The V and J ends lost 4 bases and 3 bases, in that order; junction bases with no gene match: 6. This CDR3 is 14 amino acids long. Germline assignment: CDR1 SGDLS and CDR2 YYNGEE.